This T cell receptor (beta chain) was identified during a study of T cell changes during pregnancy in multiple sclerosis. The table came from immunoSEQ multiplex PCR; TCRdb's copy has only in-frame clones and leaves some out. This table has approximately 29,000 clones, over 80% appearing once. The germline CDR1 and CDR2 sequences are LNHDA and SQIVND (reference sequence). CDR3 length: 13 amino acids. Trimming removed 6 bases from V and 0 bases from J, with 6 bases in between. This chain joins TRBV19 and TRBJ1-5; D uncertain. Material: CD8+ T cells from peripheral blood mononuclear cells, obtained before pregnancy. The receptor's source is a female donor with multiple sclerosis, enrolled in a pregnancy study. The chain's CDR3 is CASSQNSNQPQHF. The CDR3 DNA follows: TGTGCCAGTAGCCAAAATAGCAATCAGCCCCAGCATTTT.